This T cell receptor beta chain was documented in a study of cytomegalovirus exposure and HLA in healthy donors. The V gene's germline CDR1 is SGHTA and CDR2 FQGTGA. V lost 2 bases to trimming and J lost 0 bases, with 10 bases between them. CDR3 length equals 15 residues. PCR amplification relied on 60 Vbeta primers (plus 13 Jbeta primers). TCRdb keeps only in-frame clones here, not all; method: immunoSEQ multiplex PCR. The sample has roughly 100,000 clones; more than 65% are singletons. This chain uses TRBV7-3 with TRBJ1-1; a weak D match, TRBD1 (5 bases). This TCR derives from a man younger than 45 in good health and CMV-seronegative. The sample consisted of PBMCs. CDR3 residues: CASSLVGGLNTEAFF. Written as DNA, the CDR3 is TGTGCCAGCAGCTTAGTGGGGGGTTTGAACACTGAAGCTTTCTTT.